This passage covers 16 T cell receptor beta chains from one sample sequenced in a study of molecular identifiers for immune sequencing clone quantification. One entry per CDR3 protein, called by TCRdb with MiXCR from the PCR reads. The sample contains 300,000 to 400,000 distinct CDR3 sequences, 20% to 25% of which appear only once. Sequenced: naive CD8+ T cells from blood, with Jurkat cell RNA spiked in. Subset in this sample: FACS-sorted CD8+CD4-CCR7+CD45RA+ naive T cells. These receptors were obtained from a human donor in good health. Some libraries in this study had Jurkat cell RNA spiked in.

This chain connects TRBV7-6 to TRBJ2-3; D is undetermined. The CDR3 spans 12 residues. V lost 5 bases to trimming and J lost 2 bases, with 5 bases between them. Germline V gives CDR1 SGHVS, CDR2 FNYEAQ. Here the CDR3 reads CASSLHTDTQYF. CDR3 nucleotide sequence: TGTGCCAGCAGCCTCCACACAGATACGCAGTATTTT.

The genes are TRBV20-1 and TRBJ2-7; TRBD1 might be the D (6 bases). The CDR3 consists of 14 residues. In germline, CDR1 is DFQATT, CDR2 SNEGSKA (reference sequence). Trimming took 5 bases from V and 0 from J, leaving 14 bases between them. The CDR3 reads CSAPADRSSYEQYF. In DNA form, the CDR3 reads TGCAGTGCTCCAGCTGACAGGAGCTCCTACGAGCAGTACTTC.

This clonotype has ten or more counts. CDR3 DNA: TGCAGCGTTGAAGAGGGCCTTACCGGGGAGCTGTTTTTT. Amino acid sequence: CSVEEGLTGELFF. The chain combines TRBV29-1 with TRBJ2-2; D call uncertain. The CDR3 has 13 residues. In germline, CDR1 is SQVTM, CDR2 ANQGSEA. The V and J ends lost 0 bases and 5 bases respectively, with 7 bases between them.

This clonotype was seen ten or more times. This sequence joins TRBV20-1 and TRBJ1-2; D might be TRBD1 (5 bases). Germline V CDR1 and CDR2: DFQATT, SNEGSKA (reference sequence). The length of the CDR3 is 13 residues. Deletions cut 8 bases from V and 3 bases from J, with 16 bases between. CDR3 protein: CSSPAGGDYGYTF. CDR3 in DNA: TGCAGTTCCCCCGCAGGAGGGGACTATGGCTACACCTTC.

This clonotype was detected many times. This CDR3 reads CSVVPAADEKLFF. CDR3 DNA: TGCAGCGTAGTTCCGGCGGCGGATGAAAAACTGTTTTTT. V usage is TRBV29-1 and J usage is TRBJ1-4; no clear D. This CDR3 is built from 13 residues. The V end lost 6 bases, the J end lost 6 bases, and 14 bases lay between the germline ends. Germline V gene data show CDR1 as SQVTM and CDR2 as ANQGSEA.

This clonotype showed up many times. The V and J genes are TRBV19 and TRBJ1-6, with 9 bases that match TRBD1. The CDR3 has 16 amino acids. Germline V gene lookup returns CDR1 LNHDA and CDR2 SQIVND (reference sequence). Germline trimming cut 1 base from V and 9 bases from J; bases unmatched to any gene: 7. The CDR3 is CASSIVLGQGVSPLHF. DNA for the CDR3: TGTGCCAGTAGTATAGTATTGGGACAGGGAGTTTCACCCCTCCACTTT.

This clonotype was recorded at least ten times. The rearrangement links TRBV6-5 to TRBJ1-1, with D unresolved. The CDR3 length is 13 residues. Germline V gene sequence: CDR1 MNHEY, CDR2 SVGAGI. V dropped 6 bases and J dropped 8 bases, with 16 bases sitting between them. Here the CDR3 DNA reads TGTGCCAGCAGGCCGTCGGGTGTCGAGGAAGCTTTCTTT. Translating gives CASRPSGVEEAFF.

This clonotype has more than one count but fewer than ten. A read error is possible here, since a much larger clone lies one base away. Lacking the conserved final phenylalanine or tryptophan, this CDR3 likely reflects a read error. The chain combines TRBV4-1 with TRBJ2-5; D is unclear. The CDR3 has 16 amino acids. Germline V CDR1 and CDR2: MGHRA, YSYEKL. V was clipped by 2 bases and J by 5 bases, with 18 bases between them. The CDR3 coding sequence is TGCGCCAGCAGCCAAATTGGCCCCGGACCTCACGAGACCCAGTACCTC. Amino acids: CASSQIGPGPHETQYL.

This clonotype was recorded once. Being one base from a much bigger clone, this may be a read error. The missing conserved phenylalanine or tryptophan at the end of this CDR3 makes a read error likely. The chain carries TRBV4-1 and TRBJ2-7; 7 nucleotides match TRBD1. Germline V CDR1 and CDR2: MGHRA, YSYEKL. V lost 4 bases and J lost 3; bases outside the gene matches: 3. CDR3 length: 13 amino acids. The CDR3: CASSPGQIYEQYS. The CDR3 region has the DNA TGCGCCAGCAGCCCGGGACAGATCTACGAGCAGTACTCC.

This clonotype has a count of ten or more. The chain carries TRBV5-6 and TRBJ1-1; no clear D gene. CDR1 and CDR2 (germline): SGHDT, YYEEEE. The CDR3 loop spans 13 amino acids. V lost 2 bases to trimming and J lost 1 base, with 6 bases between them. This CDR3 reads CASSLWRNTEAFF. CDR3 coding DNA: TGTGCCAGCAGCTTATGGCGGAACACTGAAGCTTTCTTT.

This chain connects TRBV20-1 to TRBJ1-5; D remains unclear. Germline-derived CDR1 and CDR2 are DFQATT and SNEGSKA (reference sequence). The germline V and J ends were trimmed by 0 bases and 1 base, with 22 bases remaining between them. The CDR3 runs 19 residues. The CDR3 is CSARDLGRPPTWSNQPQHF. CDR3 DNA sequence: TGCAGTGCTAGAGATCTGGGCAGACCCCCGACGTGGAGCAATCAGCCCCAGCATTTT.

To note about this clonotype: This CDR3 is missing its conserved last phenylalanine or tryptophan, likely due to a read error. The chain has TRBV28 and TRBJ2-3; the D gene is possibly TRBD2 (5 bases). The CDR3 totals 14 residues. Germline CDR1 is MDHEN and CDR2 is SYDVKM. The CDR3 protein is CASSPGISTDTQYY. CDR3 nucleotide sequence: TGTGCCAGCAGCCCGGGGATAAGCACAGATACCCAGTATTAT.

The rearrangement links TRBV2 to TRBJ1-4; D unclear. The CDR3 covers 13 residues. The V and J ends lost 5 bases and 4 bases respectively, with 8 bases between them. Germline lookup yields CDR1 SNHLY and CDR2 FYNNEI. The CDR3 protein is CASSPGDNEKLFF. CDR3 DNA: TGTGCCAGCAGTCCCGGGGATAATGAAAAACTGTTTTTT.

This sequence joins TRBV7-9 and TRBJ2-1, with a possible D match to TRBD1 (6 bases). V lost 7 bases and J lost 8, with 21 bases in between. The CDR3 length is 15 residues. Germline V lookup: CDR1 SEHNR, CDR2 FQNEAQ (reference sequence). The CDR3: CASTSVTGPADEQFF. The CDR3, as DNA: TGTGCCAGCACCTCCGTGACAGGCCCCGCCGATGAGCAGTTCTTC.

In its sample, this clonotype was seen a few times. The chain employs TRBV24-1 and TRBJ1-1; 8 nucleotides match TRBD1. V gave up 3 bases and J gave up 7 bases; unmatched junction bases: 12. Germline loops: CDR1 KGHDR, CDR2 SFDVKD. This CDR3 region has 16 residues. The CDR3 DNA is TGTGCCACCAGTGATGGCTCCGGGACAGGTGTCCGTGAAGCTTTCTTT. This codes for CATSDGSGTGVREAFF.

This clonotype was observed a handful of times. The V and J genes are TRBV20-1 and TRBJ2-5; TRBD1 might be the D (5 bases). V was pared by 3 bases and J by 5 bases, with 13 bases between. The CDR3 length is 13 residues. Per the germline V gene, CDR1 is DFQATT and CDR2 is SNEGSKA (reference sequence). CDR3: CSARVRASETQYF. The DNA for the CDR3 is TGCAGTGCTAGGGTCAGGGCAAGCGAGACCCAGTACTTC.